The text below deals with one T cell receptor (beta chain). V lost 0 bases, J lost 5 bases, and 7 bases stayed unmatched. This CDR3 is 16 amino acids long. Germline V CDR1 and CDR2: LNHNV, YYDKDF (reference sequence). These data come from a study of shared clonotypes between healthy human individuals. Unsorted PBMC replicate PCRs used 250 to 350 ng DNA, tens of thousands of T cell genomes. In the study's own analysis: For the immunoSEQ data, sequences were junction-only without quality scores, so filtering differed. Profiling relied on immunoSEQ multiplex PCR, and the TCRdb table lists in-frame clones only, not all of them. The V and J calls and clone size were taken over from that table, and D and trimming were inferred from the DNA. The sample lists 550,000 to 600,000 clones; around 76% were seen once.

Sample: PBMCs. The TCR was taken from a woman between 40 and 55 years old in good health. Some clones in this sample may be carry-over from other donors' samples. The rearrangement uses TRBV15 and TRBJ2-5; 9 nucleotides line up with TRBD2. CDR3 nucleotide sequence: TGTGCCACCAGCAGAGAGGGCGGGAGGGCCTATGAGACCCAGTACTTC. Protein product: CATSREGGRAYETQYF.